This T cell receptor beta chain was found in a study of stem cell transplantation in POMP-related autoinflammatory disease. Study as a whole: Impaired MHC class I-dependent CD8+ differentiation was hypothesized from defective thymoproteasomes.

Remarks on this clone: The antigen is undetermined. A read error may account for a junction end that differs from germline.

There are 13 residues in the CDR3. Germline V gene lookup returns CDR1 MNHEY and CDR2 SMNVEV (reference sequence). TCRdb's copy holds only in-frame clones and misses some; the assay was immunoSEQ multiplex PCR. The sample consists of 25,000 to 30,000 clones, around 83% of them appearing once. PRAID combined immunodeficiency and autoinflammation. Study-wide points: Fewer unique TRB V-J gene pairings were identified in patients with PRAID.

This clonotype originated in a human donor with POMP-related autoinflammation and immune dysregulation (PRAID). The chain is built from TRBV27 and TRBJ1-2; D is uncertain. Sequencing was performed on CD4+ T cells from PBMCs, taken before stem cell transplantation. CDR3 sequence (DNA): TGTGCCAGCAGTATATCTCTAAACTATGGCTACACCTTC. Amino acid sequence: CASSISLNYGYTF.